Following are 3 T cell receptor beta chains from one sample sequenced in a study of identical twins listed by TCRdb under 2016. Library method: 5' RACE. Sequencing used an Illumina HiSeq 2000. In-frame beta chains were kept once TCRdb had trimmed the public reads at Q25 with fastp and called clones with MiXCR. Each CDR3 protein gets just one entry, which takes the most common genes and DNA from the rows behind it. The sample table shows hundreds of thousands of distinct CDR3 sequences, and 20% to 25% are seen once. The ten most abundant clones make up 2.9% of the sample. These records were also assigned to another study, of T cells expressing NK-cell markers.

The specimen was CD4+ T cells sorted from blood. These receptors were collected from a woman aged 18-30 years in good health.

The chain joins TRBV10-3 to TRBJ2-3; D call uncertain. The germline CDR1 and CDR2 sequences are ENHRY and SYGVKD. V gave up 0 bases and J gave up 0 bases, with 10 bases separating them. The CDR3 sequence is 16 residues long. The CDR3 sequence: CAISESRGSSTDTQYF. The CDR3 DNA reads TGTGCCATCAGTGAGTCACGCGGCTCTAGCACAGATACGCAGTATTTT.

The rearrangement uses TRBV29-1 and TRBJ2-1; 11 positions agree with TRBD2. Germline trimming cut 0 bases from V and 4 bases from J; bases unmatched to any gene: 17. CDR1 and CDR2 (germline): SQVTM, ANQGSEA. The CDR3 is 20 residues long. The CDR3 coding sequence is TGCAGCGTTGAAGATCGTCCTAGCGGGGGGTTAAAACCGAGGTACAATGAGCAGTTCTTC. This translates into CSVEDRPSGGLKPRYNEQFF.

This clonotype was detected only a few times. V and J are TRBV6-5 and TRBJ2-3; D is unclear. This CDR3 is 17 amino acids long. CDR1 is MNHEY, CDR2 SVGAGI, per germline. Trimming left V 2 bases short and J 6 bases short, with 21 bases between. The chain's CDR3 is CASSYGKWRHQEDTQYF. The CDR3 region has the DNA TGTGCCAGCAGTTACGGGAAATGGCGTCATCAGGAGGATACGCAGTATTTT.